This T cell receptor (beta chain) emerged from a study of vaccination effects on CD4 cells after COVID-19 (dated by TCRdb to between 2021 and 2022). For the study in its entirety: In the ViraFEST assay, PBMC were stimulated with viral peptide pools, and antigen-specific CD4+ T cell clonotypes were then identified by expansion using TCR sequencing. Two doses of either the BNT162b2 or the mRNA-1273 mRNA SARS-CoV-2 vaccine were administered to participants. Pre-vaccine samples from two convalescent patients were drawn 16 days and one week before the first dose, 142 and 148 days after COVID-19 diagnosis. Approximately 2 million PBMC per well were cultured with around 10 ug/ml peptides in IMDM containing 5% human AB serum, approximately 10 IU/ml IL-2 and gentamicin. In both COVID-19 convalescent patients and infection-naive vaccine recipients, the study compared SARS-CoV-2 spike-specific CD4+ TCR repertoires from before mRNA vaccination with those from after it. The full study included around ten COVID-19 convalescent patients and several SARS-CoV-2-naive healthy vaccine recipients. The Oncomine TCR Beta short-read assay on an Illumina iSeq 100 was used to sequence cultures from other donors in the study. Results and caveats for the whole study, not just this receptor: In convalescent patients, the post-vaccine spike-reactive repertoire was composed mainly of new vaccine-induced clones that were largely distinct from infection-induced clones. At late post-vaccination timepoints, both infection-induced and vaccine-induced clones showed marked clonal contraction, consistent with waning T cell responses. Limitations of the study were the small number of convalescent patients and the absence of early post-infection timepoints.

Library generation was performed with the immunoSEQ multiplex PCR assay. DNA from the cultured, isolated CD4+ T cells was subjected to TCR beta CDR3 sequencing. Turning to the authors' computational methods: Non-productive TCR sequences were discarded, and reads were trimmed to the CDR3 region, with only CDR3s of 7 or more amino acids retained. The MANAFEST web app was used to identify antigen-specific clonotypes by comparing expansion in peptide wells with expansion in reference cultures. Positive clones required FDR<0.05 expansion versus reference and all other wells, odds ratio above 5, and frequency above 0.1% in two replicate wells. A clonotype was called cross-reactive if it was significantly expanded both in SARS-CoV-2 spike wells and in at least one common cold coronavirus spike condition. Using the stringdist R package, CDR3 similarity was measured by Levenshtein distance, and unrooted trees were constructed with ape in R 3.6.1. Imported from immuneACCESS, the table was reduced by TCRdb to in-frame sequences with V and J called. These copies leave out some clones; in studies compared against another copy, an unresolved V gene accounts for under half, and the cause of the remainder is not known. V, J and clone size were drawn from that table, and D and trimming were deduced from the DNA. The sample table contains about 45,000 clones; only one count was recorded for around 76% of them. The ten largest clones capture 8.6% of the sample.

Details on this clone: No cognate antigen has been identified for it. No base quality values were provided; no much bigger clone lies one nucleotide off.

After less than 13 days of culture, CD4+ T cells were isolated with the EasySep CD4+ T cell isolation kit. Convalescent patients had PCR-confirmed SARS-CoV-2 infection between March and December 2020, before Alpha, Beta and Delta variants emerged in the United States. Half of the culture medium was replaced with fresh IL-2-containing medium on days 3 and 7. Unless otherwise noted, each peptide stimulation condition was cultured in triplicate wells. PBMC were separated from whole blood using Ficoll-Paque Plus gradient centrifugation and were then either cryopreserved at -140C or used fresh. Genomic DNA was extracted from cultured CD4+ T cells with the QIAamp micro DNA kit. The receptor was derived from a human donor who had a prior SARS-CoV-2 infection. The sample was CD4+ T cells from PBMCs cultured without peptide, taken before COVID-19 vaccination.

The CDR3 is CASSLVGTGELFF. The DNA sequence is as follows: TGTGCCAGCAGCTTGGTCGGGACCGGGGAGCTGTTTTTT. The V gene is TRBV4-2 and the J gene is TRBJ2-2, with the D gene not confidently named. The cysteine opens and the phenylalanine closes a CDR3 of 13 amino acids. Solely the CDR3 DNA is kept, with 39 bases framed from the first base. Reading the germline V gene gives CDR1 LGHNA and CDR2 YNFKEQ. V and J lose 5 bases and 5 bases, and a span of 9 bases separates them.